One TCR beta chain is described in this entry. For each subset, genomic DNA was distributed in equal portions over several immunoSEQ plates. Produced via immunoSEQ multiplex PCR; TCRdb's table is partial and in-frame only. The sample consists of around 1,000,000 clones, approximately 75% of them appearing once. Trimming shortened V by 1 base and J by 1 base, and 10 bases separated the two germline ends. CDR3 length: 15 residues. The germline V gene has CDR1 SGHRS and CDR2 YFSETQ. This sample is part of a study of shared clonotypes between healthy human individuals. J is TRBJ2-3 and V is TRBV5-1; D unclear. The sequence was collected from a young man in good health. Some clones in this sample may be carry-over from other donors' samples. Sequencing was carried out using memory CD4+ T cells from PBMCs. Documented subset: CD45RA-negative fraction. The CDR3 region has the DNA TGCGCCAGCAGCTTGTTGGGGTCAGGCACAGATACGCAGTATTTT. Translating gives CASSLLGSGTDTQYF.